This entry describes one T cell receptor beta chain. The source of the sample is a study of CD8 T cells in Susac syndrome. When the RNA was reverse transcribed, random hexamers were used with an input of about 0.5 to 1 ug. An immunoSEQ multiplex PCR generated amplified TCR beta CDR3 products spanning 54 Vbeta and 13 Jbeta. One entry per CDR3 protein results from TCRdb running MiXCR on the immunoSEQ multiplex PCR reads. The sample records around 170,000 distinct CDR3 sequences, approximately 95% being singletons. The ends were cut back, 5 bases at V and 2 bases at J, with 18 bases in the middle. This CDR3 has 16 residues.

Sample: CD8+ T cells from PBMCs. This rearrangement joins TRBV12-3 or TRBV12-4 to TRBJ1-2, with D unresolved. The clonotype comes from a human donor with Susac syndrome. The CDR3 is CASSPNRAGVNYGYTF. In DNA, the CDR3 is TGTGCCAGCAGTCCGAACCGGGCTGGAGTGAACTATGGCTACACCTTC.